The 15 T cell receptor beta chains given below trace back to one sample, sequenced in a study of spatial heterogeneity in lung cancer (dated by TCRdb to the late 2010s). The time point label for this specimen denotes: sample taken at primary tumor resection. For TCR sequencing, whole RNA was extracted from tumor and nontumor lung tissue, or from cryopreserved PBMC samples, and no cell sorting was done. To prepare the library, 5' RACE was applied. Sequencer: NextSeq 500. The raw public reads went through TCRdb reprocessing: fastp at Q25, MiXCR clone calling, in-frame beta chains kept. Rows merge per CDR3 protein into single entries with the most common DNA and genes. Recorded for this sample are roughly 21,000 distinct CDR3 sequences; approximately 3% of them occurred a single time. The leading ten clones occupy more than 25% of the sample. Here the sequenced sample was PBMCs, taken at surgery. All receptors derive from a female donor with early-stage non-small cell lung cancer.

This clonotype was counted at least ten times. J is TRBJ2-7 and V is TRBV6-2 or TRBV6-3, with 14 bases fitting TRBD2. The V segment lost 0 bases and the J segment 1 base; nucleotides outside the gene matches: 8. The CDR3 runs 19 residues. Germline CDR1 is MNHEY and CDR2 is SVGEGT. This chain's CDR3 is CASSYSTSGRAGPSYEQYF. CDR3 nucleotide sequence: TGTGCCAGCAGTTACTCGACTAGCGGGAGGGCCGGTCCTTCCTACGAGCAGTACTTC.

This clonotype was counted at least ten times. V and J are TRBV29-1 and TRBJ1-1; the D gene is possibly TRBD1 (5 bases). Germline V CDR1 and CDR2: SQVTM, ANQGSEA. The CDR3 extends over 12 amino acids. The V and J ends lost 4 bases and 4 bases respectively, with 10 bases between them. The CDR3 loop is CSVVHRPTEAFF. CDR3 bases: TGCAGCGTTGTACACAGGCCCACTGAAGCTTTCTTT.

This clonotype was counted at least ten times. The J gene is TRBJ2-7, the V gene TRBV6-1; D may be TRBD1 or TRBD2 (7 bases each). The V end was cut by 5 bases, the J end by 1 base, with 12 bases between. The germline V gene has CDR1 MNHNS and CDR2 SASEGT. The CDR3 length is 14 residues. The chain's CDR3 is CASSPQGGSYEQYF. CDR3 coding DNA: TGTGCCAGCAGTCCGCAGGGGGGGTCCTACGAGCAGTACTTC.

At least ten counts were recorded for this clonotype. The chain couples TRBV10-1 to TRBJ2-2; no clear D. Germline CDR1 is WNHNN and CDR2 is SYGVQD (reference sequence). The CDR3 loop spans 12 amino acids. V lost 5 bases and J 5 bases, leaving 6 bases between the germline ends. CDR3 sequence reads: CASSFSTGELFF. The CDR3 region has the DNA TGCGCCAGCAGTTTTTCGACCGGGGAGCTGTTTTTT.

This clonotype was counted many times. The CDR3 bases are TGTGCCAGCAGCCCAGCTGGCGGGGGAGAAAAACTGTTTTTT. It specifies CASSPAGGGEKLFF. The chain combines TRBV7-9 with TRBJ1-4; D is perhaps TRBD1 (5 bases). CDR1 and CDR2 from the germline V gene are SEHNR and FQNEAQ (reference sequence). Trimming took off 5 bases at V and 8 bases at J, with 15 bases between the two ends. This CDR3 contains 14 residues.

This clonotype was detected many times. The chain joins TRBV9 to TRBJ2-7; tentatively, D is TRBD1 or TRBD2 (5 bases each). Germline V CDR1 and CDR2: SGDLS, YYNGEE. Trimming removed 0 bases from V and 2 bases from J, with 12 bases in between. The CDR3 is 15 residues long. CDR3 sequence (DNA): TGTGCCAGCAGCGTAGGAGGGGATTTTACCTACGAGCAGTACTTC. It encodes CASSVGGDFTYEQYF. The full variable domain, its missing parts supplied by reference TRBV9 and TRBJ2-7, is DSGVTQTPKHLITATGQRVTLRCSPRSGDLSVYWYQQSLDQGLQFLIQYYNGEERAKGNILERFSAQQFPDLHSELNLSSLELGDSALYFCASSVGGDFTYEQYFGPGTRLTVT.

Ten or more counts support this clonotype. This rearrangement joins TRBV5-1 to TRBJ2-5, with unresolved D. The CDR3 has 14 amino acids. The V and J ends lost 2 bases and 1 base respectively, with 9 bases between them. CDR1 and CDR2 from the germline V gene are SGHRS and YFSETQ. The chain's CDR3 is CASSFEQIQETQYF. DNA of the CDR3: TGCGCCAGCAGCTTCGAACAGATCCAAGAGACCCAGTACTTC.

The table lists this clonotype with many counts. The chain uses TRBV7-8 and TRBJ2-5; the D call may be TRBD1 or TRBD2 (5 bases each). The CDR3 is made up of 15 amino acids. V was pared by 7 bases and J by 9 bases, with 24 bases between. CDR1 SGHVS and CDR2 FQNEAQ come from the germline V gene. In DNA form, the CDR3 reads TGTGCCAGCACCCTCGTCCGGGTTCCGGTGGGGGCCCAGTACTTC. Its translation: CASTLVRVPVGAQYF.

This clonotype has at least ten counts. The chain carries TRBV13 and TRBJ2-3; tentative D call: TRBD1 (7 bases). This CDR3 has 16 amino acids. Germline V CDR1 and CDR2: PRHDT, FYEKMQ (reference sequence). Trimming removed 2 bases at V and 1 base at J, with 13 bases between. CDR3 DNA sequence: TGTGCCAGCAGCTTAAGGAGGAGGGGGCGCACAGATACGCAGTATTTT. Translated, it gives CASSLRRRGRTDTQYF. The full variable domain, completed using reference TRBV13 and TRBJ2-3, is AAGVIQSPRHLIKEKRETATLKCYPIPRHDTVYWYQQGPGQDPQFLISFYEKMQSDKGSIPDRFSAQQFSDYHSELNMSSLELGDSALYFCASSLRRRGRTDTQYFGPGTRLTVL.

This clonotype occurred many times. The chain carries TRBV30 and TRBJ2-7; 8 nucleotides agree with TRBD1. This CDR3 region has 14 residues. Looked up from germline, CDR1 is GTSNPN and CDR2 is SVGIG (reference sequence). With V trimmed by 5 bases and J by 4 bases, 10 bases remained unmatched. CDR3: CAWVTQGGSYEQYF. The CDR3, as DNA: TGTGCCTGGGTAACACAGGGGGGAAGTTACGAGCAGTACTTC.

The rearrangement joins TRBV10-2 to TRBJ2-1, with TRBD2 identical over 10 bases. J gave up 5 bases and V 2 bases, and 9 bases lay outside the gene matches. The CDR3 spans 17 residues. From germline, CDR1 is WSHSY and CDR2 SAAADI. The CDR3 spells CASSESFLAGVDNEQFF. The CDR3 DNA follows: TGCGCCAGCAGTGAGAGCTTCCTAGCGGGAGTTGACAATGAGCAGTTCTTC.

This clonotype has a count of ten or more. The CDR3 sequence is CASSPRQGLNEQYF. Here the CDR3 DNA reads TGTGCCAGCTCACCACGACAGGGGCTGAACGAGCAGTACTTC. This chain links TRBV18 with TRBJ2-7; 8 bases fit TRBD1. The CDR3 contains 14 residues. Per the germline V gene, CDR1 is KGHSH and CDR2 is LQKENI. Trimming at V came to 1 base and at J to 5 bases, leaving 4 bases not matched to a gene.

This clonotype showed up just a few times. The chain recombines TRBV11-2 with TRBJ2-2; D call uncertain. Trimming took 6 bases from V and 6 from J, leaving 14 bases between them. Germline CDR1 reads SGHAT; CDR2 reads FQNNGV. The CDR3 is 14 residues long. For the CDR3, the DNA is TGTGCCAGCAGAGGGTATAGTGGTTCCGGGGAGCTGTTTTTT. It translates to CASRGYSGSGELFF.

This clonotype was seen at least ten times. This rearrangement joins TRBV20-1 to TRBJ2-4, with unresolved D. The V end was cut by 0 bases, the J end by 0 bases, with 9 bases between. Germline CDR1 reads DFQATT; CDR2 reads SNEGSKA (reference sequence). CDR3 size: 15 residues. In DNA, the CDR3 is TGCAGTGCTAGAGATCCTTGGGTAGCCAAAAACATTCAGTACTTC. This encodes CSARDPWVAKNIQYF.

This clonotype came up many times. The rearrangement uses TRBV20-1 and TRBJ2-7, with D possibly matching TRBD2 (5 bases). The germline gives CDR1 DFQATT, CDR2 SNEGSKA (reference sequence). With 3 bases removed from V and 6 bases from J, the gap between germline ends came to 12 bases. This CDR3 is built from 12 residues. CDR3 protein: CSASFIGGEQYF. The CDR3, as DNA: TGCAGTGCTAGTTTCATAGGAGGCGAGCAGTACTTC.